A single sample is the source of the 27 T cell receptor beta chains below, sequenced in a study of early T cells in non-severe SARS-CoV-2 infection. TCRdb re-called the 5' RACE reads through MiXCR, storing one row per CDR3 protein. The sample has approximately 50,000 distinct CDR3 sequences; about 9.3% are singletons. Sequenced: whole blood. These receptors originate from an adult who was a healthcare worker with PCR-confirmed SARS-CoV-2 infection or an uninfected control (not recorded which).

At least ten counts were recorded for this clonotype. The chain links TRBV7-3 to TRBJ2-6; 8 bases align to TRBD2. Germline values: CDR1 SGHTA, CDR2 FQGTGA. The ends lost 5 bases at V and 0 bases at J; junction bases unmatched: 12. CDR3 size: 19 residues. Here the CDR3 DNA reads TGTGCCAGCAGCCCAAGGGGTAGCGGGGCCATCTCTGGGGCCAACGTCCTGACTTTC. Its protein is CASSPRGSGAISGANVLTF.

This clonotype was counted many times. The chain uses TRBV14 and TRBJ2-1; 10 bases align to TRBD2. The junction had 12 bases not matched to a gene; V was cut back by 2 bases and J by 2 bases. CDR1 SGHDN and CDR2 FVKESK come from the germline V gene. The CDR3 runs to 19 residues. CDR3 nucleotide sequence: TGTGCCAGCAGCCAACGTACCTCTCGTAGCGGGAGGCCCTACAATGAGCAGTTCTTC. Translating it yields CASSQRTSRSGRPYNEQFF.

This clonotype was detected many times. V usage is TRBV5-6 and J usage is TRBJ2-7, with TRBD2 matching over 9 bases. V shed 5 bases and J 0 bases; nucleotides not matched to a gene: 3. CDR1 and CDR2 from the germline V gene are SGHDT and YYEEEE. The CDR3 is 14 residues long. DNA for the CDR3: TGTGCCAGCAGTCTAGCGGGAAACTCCTACGAGCAGTACTTC. This gives the protein CASSLAGNSYEQYF.

The sample holds many counts of this clonotype. This chain joins TRBV28 and TRBJ1-1; D may be TRBD1 (5 bases). The germline gives CDR1 MDHEN, CDR2 SYDVKM. Trimming removed 6 bases at V and 11 bases at J, with 19 bases between. The CDR3 length is 13 residues. CDR3 loop: CASSPAGTVGAFF. DNA of the CDR3: TGTGCCAGCAGCCCAGCCGGGACCGTTGGGGCTTTCTTT. Together with reference TRBV28 and TRBJ1-1, the CDR3 gives the full variable domain: DVKVTQSSRYLVKRTGEKVFLECVQDMDHENMFWYRQDPGLGLRLIYFSYDVKMKEKGDIPEGYSVSREKKERFSLILESASTNQTSMYLCASSPAGTVGAFFGQGTRLTVV.

The V gene is TRBV7-2, the J gene TRBJ2-7; TRBD2 aligns across 10 bases. CDR3 size: 15 residues. Germline V gives CDR1 SGHTA, CDR2 FQGNSA. Germline trimming cut 2 bases from V and 3 bases from J; bases unmatched to any gene: 4. The CDR3 loop reads CASSLRSSGSYEQYF. The CDR3 DNA reads TGTGCCAGCAGCTTAAGGTCTAGCGGGAGCTACGAGCAGTACTTC.

The rearrangement joins TRBV6-5 to TRBJ1-1, with D unresolved. Germline V gene sequence: CDR1 MNHEY, CDR2 SVGAGI. The ends were cut back, 6 bases at V and 0 bases at J, with 8 bases in the middle. This CDR3 has 13 residues. The CDR3 protein is CASSQKVNTEAFF. In DNA form, the CDR3 reads TGTGCCAGCAGCCAAAAAGTGAACACTGAAGCTTTCTTT.

Ten or more counts support this clonotype. The rearrangement links TRBV5-1 to TRBJ2-5; D might be TRBD2 (5 bases). The CDR3 has 12 amino acids. V lost 6 bases, J lost 1 base, and 7 bases lay in between. The germline V gene encodes CDR1 SGHRS and CDR2 YFSETQ. The CDR3 sequence: CASTGFQETQYF. The DNA for the CDR3 is TGCGCCAGCACGGGGTTCCAAGAGACCCAGTACTTC. Using reference TRBV5-1 and TRBJ2-5 for the parts outside the CDR3, the full variable domain is KAGVTQTPRYLIKTRGQQVTLSCSPISGHRSVSWYQQTPGQGLQFLFEYFSETQRNKGNFPGRFSGRQFSNSRSEMNVSTLELGDSALYLCASTGFQETQYFGPGTRLLVL.

At least ten counts were recorded for this clonotype. V usage is TRBV25-1 and J usage is TRBJ2-3; D may be TRBD2 (5 bases). Trimming took off 4 bases at V and 0 bases at J, with 11 bases between the two ends. This CDR3 spans 15 amino acids. Per germline, CDR1 MGHDK and CDR2 SYGVNS. CDR3 region: CASSAAGQSTDTQYF. In DNA form, the CDR3 reads TGTGCCAGCAGTGCCGCGGGCCAAAGCACAGATACGCAGTATTTT. The entire variable domain, with the rest obtained from reference TRBV25-1 and TRBJ2-3, is as follows: EADIYQTPRYLVIGTGKKITLECSQTMGHDKMYWYQQDPGMELHLIHYSYGVNSTEKGDLSSESTVSRIRTEHFPLTLESARPSHTSQYLCASSAAGQSTDTQYFGPGTRLTVL.

This clonotype appeared a few times. The rearrangement joins TRBV9 to TRBJ1-1, with a weak D call TRBD1 (5 bases). The V gene lost 4 bases and the J gene lost 5 bases, with 15 bases spanning the gap. Looked up from germline, CDR1 is SGDLS and CDR2 is YYNGEE. The CDR3 extends over 14 amino acids. CDR3 residues: CASSSGGGGTEAFF. CDR3 nucleotides: TGTGCCAGCAGCTCCGGCGGGGGAGGAACTGAAGCTTTCTTT.

This clonotype was recorded at least ten times. The chain is built from TRBV18 and TRBJ1-2; 7 bases are shared with TRBD1. Germline CDR1 and CDR2: KGHSH and LQKENI. The CDR3 totals 14 residues. V shed 1 base, J shed 11 bases, and the junction held 10 bases outside the gene matches. The CDR3 loop reads CASSPRDSRSLYTF. The DNA of the CDR3 is TGTGCCAGCTCACCACGGGACAGTCGATCCCTATACACCTTC.

This clonotype was picked up many times. The gene calls are TRBV19 and TRBJ2-5, with 10 bases fitting TRBD2. After removal of 3 bases from V and 5 bases from J, the junction contained 12 bases not matched to a gene. In germline, CDR1 is LNHDA, CDR2 SQIVND (reference sequence). This CDR3 contains 17 residues. CDR3 bases: TGTGCCAGTAGTATTACGGCTAGCGGGAGCCGGGGGGAGACCCAGTACTTC. The encoded protein is CASSITASGSRGETQYF.

The chain joins TRBV7-2 to TRBJ1-2; no definite D call. This CDR3 comprises 14 residues. CDR1 SGHTA and CDR2 FQGNSA come from the germline V gene. Trimming left V 5 bases short and J 1 base short, with 11 bases between. The CDR3 bases are TGTGCCAGCAGCACCCGACGGATTAACTATGGCTACACCTTC. Amino acids: CASSTRRINYGYTF.

Relative to its sample, this clonotype is medium-sized. This chain connects TRBV7-9 to TRBJ2-3; no firm D call. The CDR3 totals 14 residues. The germline gives CDR1 SEHNR, CDR2 FQNEAQ (reference sequence). Between the trimmed V and J ends, which lost 7 bases and 1 base, there was a span of 12 bases. The CDR3 here is CASTLGGGTDTQYF. The CDR3 DNA sequence: TGTGCCAGCACCCTAGGTGGTGGCACAGATACGCAGTATTTT.

This clonotype was seen ten or more times. The V gene is TRBV5-4, the J gene TRBJ2-7; perhaps TRBD1 as D (6 bases). This CDR3 is built from 15 residues. Germline assignment: CDR1 SGHNT and CDR2 YYREEE (reference sequence). V was cut by 3 bases and J by 4 bases, with 17 bases left in between. This CDR3 reads CASSSDTGTLYEQYF. DNA for the CDR3: TGTGCCAGCAGCTCGGATACCGGGACATTATACGAGCAGTACTTC.

The chain links TRBV10-3 to TRBJ1-2, with TRBD1 as a possible D gene (5 bases). The V gene lost 6 bases and the J gene lost 3 bases, with 17 bases spanning the gap. The CDR3 extends over 15 amino acids. Germline V CDR1 and CDR2: ENHRY, SYGVKD. The CDR3 is CAISPGDRPHYGYTF. The CDR3 coding sequence is TGTGCCATCAGCCCGGGGGACCGACCCCACTATGGCTACACCTTC.

This chain links TRBV4-1 with TRBJ2-7; TRBD2 aligns across 9 bases. The V gene's germline CDR1 is MGHRA and CDR2 YSYEKL. CDR3 size: 15 residues. V was pared by 5 bases and J by 0 bases, with 5 bases of the junction left unmatched. CDR3 region: CASSVQREASYEQYF. In DNA, the CDR3 is TGCGCCAGCAGCGTACAGCGGGAGGCCTCCTACGAGCAGTACTTC.

To note about this clonotype: The junction and the germline gene differ at one end; a read error may be behind it. The V gene is TRBV20-1, the J gene TRBJ2-3; 7 nucleotides agree with TRBD1. Germline V CDR1 and CDR2: DFQATT, SNEGSKA (reference sequence). The CDR3 contains 16 residues. CDR3 bases: TGCAGCGCTACTTCAAACAGGGGTTGGAGCACAGATACGCAGTATTTT. Its translation: CSATSNRGWSTDTQYF.

This clonotype ranks as medium-sized (0.01 to 0.1%). V and J are TRBV6-2 or TRBV6-3 and TRBJ2-1, with 14 positions matching TRBD2. V lost 7 bases to trimming and J lost 9 bases; unmatched junction nucleotides: 8. Germline CDR1 is MNHEY and CDR2 is SVGEGT. The length of the CDR3 is 15 residues. The CDR3 protein is CASTNTGTSGSEQFF. The CDR3, as DNA: TGTGCCAGCACCAACACCGGGACTAGCGGGAGTGAGCAGTTCTTC.

This clonotype was seen at least ten times. The chain uses TRBV28 and TRBJ1-1; perhaps TRBD1 as D (6 bases). CDR3 size: 16 residues. The germline V gene encodes CDR1 MDHEN and CDR2 SYDVKM. The germline V and J ends were trimmed by 5 bases and 3 bases, with 19 bases remaining between them. As DNA, the CDR3 is TGTGCCAGCAGTACTACAGGGAAAGTGTTGTACACTGAAGCTTTCTTT. This codes for CASSTTGKVLYTEAFF.

This clonotype showed up just a few times. The V and J genes are TRBV29-1 and TRBJ1-1; TRBD1 might be the D (5 bases). The CDR3 is 14 residues long. Germline CDR1 is SQVTM and CDR2 is ANQGSEA. V lost 3 bases and J lost 0, with 11 bases in between. The CDR3 DNA sequence: TGCAGCGTTGACAGTAGGGGAGTGAACACTGAAGCTTTCTTT. It codes for CSVDSRGVNTEAFF.

This clonotype was recorded at least ten times. V usage is TRBV5-1 and J usage is TRBJ1-5; weak D call: TRBD1 (6 bases). Germline lookup yields CDR1 SGHRS and CDR2 YFSETQ. The CDR3 has 15 residues. Between the trimmed V and J ends, which lost 0 bases and 5 bases, there was a span of 12 bases. CDR3 bases: TGCGCCAGCAGCTTGGAAGGCAGGGGAGATCAGCCCCAGCATTTT. It translates to CASSLEGRGDQPQHF.

The gene calls are TRBV6-5 and TRBJ2-1, with TRBD2 matching over 11 bases. The CDR3 totals 15 residues. CDR1 and CDR2 (germline): MNHEY, SVGAGI. V lost 4 bases, J lost 5 bases, and 4 bases stayed unmatched. The CDR3 region has the DNA TGTGCCAGCAGTTCGACTAGCGGGAATCACAATGAGCAGTTCTTC. Translated, it gives CASSSTSGNHNEQFF.

This clonotype was counted ten times or more. The rearrangement joins TRBV29-1 to TRBJ2-7; the D gene is possibly TRBD2 (6 bases). The germline V gene has CDR1 SQVTM and CDR2 ANQGSEA. The CDR3 sequence is 14 residues long. The germline V and J ends were trimmed by 2 bases and 0 bases, with 11 bases remaining between them. The CDR3, as DNA: TGCAGCGTTGAACCCCGGGAGAACTCCTACGAGCAGTACTTC. Translated, it gives CSVEPRENSYEQYF.

At least ten counts were recorded for this clonotype. The chain uses TRBV6-5 and TRBJ2-5; weak D call: TRBD2 (5 bases). V was clipped by 2 bases and J by 10 bases, with 20 bases between them. CDR1 is MNHEY, CDR2 SVGAGI, per germline. The CDR3 runs to 15 residues. The CDR3 here is CASSYERLGRPDQYF. CDR3 sequence (DNA): TGTGCCAGCAGTTACGAGCGGTTGGGTCGACCGGACCAGTACTTC.

At least ten counts were recorded for this clonotype. The chain employs TRBV30 and TRBJ1-2; no clear D gene. Germline lookup yields CDR1 GTSNPN and CDR2 SVGIG (reference sequence). Between the trimmed V and J ends, which lost 1 base and 4 bases, there was a span of 10 bases. This CDR3 has 13 amino acids. CDR3 bases: TGTGCCTGGAGTGAGGCCCTTTCCTATGGCTACACCTTC. Its translation is CAWSEALSYGYTF. The full variable domain, in which reference TRBV30 and TRBJ1-2 provide the parts outside the CDR3, is SQTIHQWPATLVQPVGSPLSLECTVEGTSNPNLYWYRQAAGRGLQLLFYSVGIGQISSEVPQNLSASRPQDRQFILSSKKLLLSDSGFYLCAWSEALSYGYTFGSGTRLTVV.

This clonotype showed up many times. The genes are TRBV7-2 and TRBJ2-7, with D perhaps TRBD1 (6 bases). The V and J ends lost 5 bases and 0 bases respectively, with 17 bases between them. The CDR3 is made up of 16 amino acids. CDR1 and CDR2 from the germline V gene are SGHTA and FQGNSA. The CDR3 nucleotides read TGTGCCAGCAGCCCTCCCGACAGGAGAAACTCCTACGAGCAGTACTTC. Translated, it gives CASSPPDRRNSYEQYF.

This clonotype appeared a few times. The V gene is TRBV7-6, the J gene TRBJ2-7; D is unresolved. Trimming cost V 6 bases and J 6 bases, with 12 bases left between them. Germline V gene data show CDR1 as SGHVS and CDR2 as FNYEAQ. CDR3 size: 12 residues. The CDR3 reads CASSHRSGEQYF. CDR3 sequence (DNA): TGTGCCAGCAGTCATAGGTCGGGCGAGCAGTACTTC.